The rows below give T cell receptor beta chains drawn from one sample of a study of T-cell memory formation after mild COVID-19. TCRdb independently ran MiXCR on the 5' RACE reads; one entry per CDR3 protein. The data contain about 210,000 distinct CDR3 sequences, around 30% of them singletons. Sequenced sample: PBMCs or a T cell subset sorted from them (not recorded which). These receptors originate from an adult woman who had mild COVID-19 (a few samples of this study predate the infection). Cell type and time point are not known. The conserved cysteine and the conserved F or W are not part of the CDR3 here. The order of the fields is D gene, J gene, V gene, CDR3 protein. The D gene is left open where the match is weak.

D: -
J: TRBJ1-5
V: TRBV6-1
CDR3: ASSQTGGQPQH

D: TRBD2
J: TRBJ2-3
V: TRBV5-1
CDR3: ASSLLTSGSSTDTQY

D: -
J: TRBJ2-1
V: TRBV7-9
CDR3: ASSLGTVSFNEQF

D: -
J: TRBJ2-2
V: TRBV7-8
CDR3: ASSYQDRNTGELF

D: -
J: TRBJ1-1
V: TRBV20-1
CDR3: SARDGQKHFTNTEAF

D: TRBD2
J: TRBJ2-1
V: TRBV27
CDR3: ASSPRRGYEQF

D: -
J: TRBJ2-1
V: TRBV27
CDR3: ASSGARRGSYNEQF

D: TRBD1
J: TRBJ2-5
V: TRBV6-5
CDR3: ASRTQGNQETQY

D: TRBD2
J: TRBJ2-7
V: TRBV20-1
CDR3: SALAGGPYEQY

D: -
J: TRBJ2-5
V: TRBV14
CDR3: ASSQLDVMETQY

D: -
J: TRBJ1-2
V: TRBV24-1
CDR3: ATSDLYYGYT

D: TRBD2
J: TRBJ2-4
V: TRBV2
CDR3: ASTVTSGRGNIQY

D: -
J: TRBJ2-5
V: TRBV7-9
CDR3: ASSDGEIETQY

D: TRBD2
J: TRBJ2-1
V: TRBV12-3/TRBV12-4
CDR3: ASSPTSGRSSEQF

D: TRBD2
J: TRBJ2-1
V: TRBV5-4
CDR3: DSRPDGGSYNEQF

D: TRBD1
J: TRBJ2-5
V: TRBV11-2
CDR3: ASSLAYRGPDETQY

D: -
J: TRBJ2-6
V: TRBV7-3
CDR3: ASSPFGAHSGANVLT

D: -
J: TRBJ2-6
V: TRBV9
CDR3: ASSPGTLQSSGANVLT

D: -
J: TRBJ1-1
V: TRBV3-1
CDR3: ASSSRMGTEAF

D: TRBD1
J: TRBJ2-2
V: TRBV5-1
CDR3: ASSLAQGAITGELF

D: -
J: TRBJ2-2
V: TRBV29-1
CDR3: SAVETNTGELF

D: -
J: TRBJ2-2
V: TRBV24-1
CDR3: ATRGGNGELF

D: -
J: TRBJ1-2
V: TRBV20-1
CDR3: SASSRVGGYT

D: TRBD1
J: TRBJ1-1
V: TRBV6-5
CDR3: ASSYSLRTGKYTEAF

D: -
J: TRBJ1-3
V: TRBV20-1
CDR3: SAPEGGPALGNTIY

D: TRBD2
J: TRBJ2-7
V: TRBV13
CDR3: ASSSRSGTSR

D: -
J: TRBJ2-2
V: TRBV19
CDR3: ASKDGPNTGELF

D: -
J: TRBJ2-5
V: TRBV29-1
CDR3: SVAQETQY

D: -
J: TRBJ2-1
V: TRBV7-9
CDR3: ASSLARDFPSSYNEQF